Presented here are 4 T cell receptor beta chains from one specimen sequenced in a study of beta chain features in type 1 diabetes. Study-wide results and caveats: Patients with Type 1 diabetes showed moderately but significantly shorter TCRB CDR3s in all four CD4+ subsets.

Antigen specificity for these receptors is unknown. The authors reverse transcribed all of the isolated RNA, so sequencing captured expressed TCRB transcripts. The data were produced by immunoSEQ multiplex PCR, yet TCRdb's version contains in-frame clones alone and is incomplete. The sample has over 150,000 clones, approximately 7.8% seen once; the top ten hold 0.94%. The sample comprised central memory CD4+ T cells from blood. Receptors were obtained from a woman between 40 and 55 years old with type 1 diabetes.

The chain employs TRBV7-2 and TRBJ1-2; 7 bases line up with TRBD1. With V trimmed by 0 bases and J by 8 bases, 6 bases remained unmatched. CDR1 is SGHTA, CDR2 FQGNSA, per germline. This CDR3 is 14 amino acids long. DNA for the CDR3: TGTGCCAGCAGCTTAGCACAGGGGTTTTACGGCTACACCTTC. Its protein product is CASSLAQGFYGYTF.

This clone was detected a few times. The chain's CDR3 is CASRPAKGAVGNEQFF. The CDR3, as DNA: TGTGCCAGCCGTCCAGCAAAGGGGGCGGTTGGCAATGAGCAGTTCTTC. This chain links TRBV6-6 with TRBJ2-1, with 7 nucleotides matching TRBD1. The ends lost 8 bases at V and 6 bases at J; junction bases unmatched: 16. The CDR3 consists of 16 residues. Germline assignment: CDR1 MNHNY and CDR2 SVGAGI (reference sequence).

The chain is built from TRBV10-3 and TRBJ1-1, with D possibly matching TRBD1 (6 bases). In germline, CDR1 is ENHRY, CDR2 SYGVKD. The V end lost 10 bases, the J end lost 1 base, and 16 bases lay between the germline ends. The CDR3 loop spans 14 amino acids. The DNA for the CDR3 is TGTGCCACCAGAAAAGGACAGCGGAACACTGAAGCTTTCTTT. This codes for CATRKGQRNTEAFF.

This clone showed up just a few times. The chain carries TRBV18 and TRBJ2-7, with 7 bases that match TRBD2. Trimming removed 4 bases from V and 5 bases from J; junction bases left unmatched: 11. Germline loops: CDR1 KGHSH, CDR2 LQKENI. The CDR3 sequence is 15 residues long. The CDR3 loop is CASSLQTGGPNEQYF. The CDR3 DNA sequence: TGTGCCAGCTCACTGCAGACGGGGGGACCCAACGAGCAGTACTTC. Based on the CDR3 plus reference TRBV18 and TRBJ2-7, the full variable domain is NAGVMQNPRHLVRRRGQEARLRCSPMKGHSHVYWYRQLPEEGLKFMVYLQKENIIDESGMPKERFSAEFPKEGPSILRIQQVVRGDSAAYFCASSLQTGGPNEQYFGPGTRLTVT.